One and the same sample provided the 28 T cell receptor beta chains below, sequenced in a study of long-term antiretroviral therapy in people with HIV. Samples were assayed with immunoSEQ v3.0 at survey level. Repertoires were generated with immunoSEQ multiplex PCR, while TCRdb's copy carries only in-frame clones and drops some. In the table there are 20,000 to 25,000 clones, 92% of which are singletons. The sequences come from unsorted PBMCs, collected 4.4 years after starting antiretroviral therapy. These receptors were taken from a woman aged 50 to 65 with HIV.

The chain uses TRBV4-1 and TRBJ1-5; D not resolved. The CDR3 extends over 15 amino acids. V was shortened by 4 bases and J by 7 bases, with 17 bases between the two germline ends. The germline gives CDR1 MGHRA, CDR2 YSYEKL. The chain's CDR3 is CASSPDWAIGQPQHF. The CDR3 region has the DNA TGCGCCAGCAGCCCAGACTGGGCCATAGGACAGCCCCAGCATTTT.

J is TRBJ1-1 and V is TRBV5-1; TRBD1 aligns across 8 bases. The V gene end was trimmed by 2 bases and the J gene end by 1 base; junction bases not matched to a gene: 1. Germline loops: CDR1 SGHRS, CDR2 YFSETQ. This CDR3 has 14 amino acids. CDR3 loop: CASSFTGGNTEAFF. CDR3 nucleotides: TGCGCCAGCAGCTTTACAGGGGGGAACACTGAAGCTTTCTTT. Full variable domain (outside the CDR3, taken from reference TRBV5-1 and TRBJ1-1): KAGVTQTPRYLIKTRGQQVTLSCSPISGHRSVSWYQQTPGQGLQFLFEYFSETQRNKGNFPGRFSGRQFSNSRSEMNVSTLELGDSALYLCASSFTGGNTEAFFGQGTRLTVV.

The chain combines TRBV9 with TRBJ2-3; D possibly corresponds to TRBD1 (6 bases). The germline V gene has CDR1 SGDLS and CDR2 YYNGEE. CDR3 size: 15 residues. Trimming shortened V by 0 bases and J by 1 base, and 9 bases separated the two germline ends. The DNA for the CDR3 is TGTGCCAGCAGCGTAGACAGGGTAGGCACAGATACGCAGTATTTT. Its protein product is CASSVDRVGTDTQYF.

CDR3 in amino acids: CASSLVSGLQETQYF. In DNA form, the CDR3 reads TGTGCCAGCAGCTTGGTTAGCGGGCTACAAGAGACCCAGTACTTC. The chain links TRBV5-4 to TRBJ2-5, with TRBD2 matching 7 bases. This CDR3 is built from 15 residues. The germline V gene has CDR1 SGHNT and CDR2 YYREEE (reference sequence). The ends lost 0 bases at V and 2 bases at J; junction bases unmatched: 4.

This chain links TRBV7-9 with TRBJ1-5; D is ambiguous. The V end was cut by 4 bases, the J end by 9 bases, with 13 bases between. The germline CDR1 and CDR2 sequences are SEHNR and FQNEAQ (reference sequence). The CDR3 is 13 residues long. CDR3 coding DNA: TGTGCCAGCAGCTCAGACGGGTCGGGGCCCCAGCATTTT. Protein sequence: CASSSDGSGPQHF. The full variable domain, in which reference TRBV7-9 and TRBJ1-5 provide the parts outside the CDR3, is DTGVSQNPRHKITKRGQNVTFRCDPISEHNRLYWYRQTLGQGPEFLTYFQNEAQLEKSRLLSDRFSAERPKGSFSTLEIQRTEQGDSAMYLCASSSDGSGPQHFGDGTRLSIL.

The genes are TRBV7-2 and TRBJ1-5; D remains ambiguous. Trimming left V 1 base short and J 6 bases short, with 13 bases between. CDR1 is SGHTA, CDR2 FQGNSA, per germline. CDR3 length: 15 residues. CDR3: CASSLVFGEGQPQHF. The CDR3 DNA sequence: TGTGCCAGCAGCTTAGTTTTCGGGGAAGGTCAGCCCCAGCATTTT.

The CDR3, as DNA: TGTGCCAGCAGCTTGGGAAGGGCCGCAGATACGCAGTATTTT. Its protein is CASSLGRAADTQYF. J is TRBJ2-3 and V is TRBV7-9; D gene ambiguous. Germline CDR1 reads SEHNR; CDR2 reads FQNEAQ (reference sequence). The CDR3 has 14 residues. Trimming removed 3 bases at V and 4 bases at J, with 11 bases between.

This sequence joins TRBV5-6 and TRBJ1-1; D not certain. The CDR3 consists of 12 residues. Trimming cost V 5 bases and J 1 base, with 6 bases left between them. The germline V gene has CDR1 SGHDT and CDR2 YYEEEE. The CDR3 bases are TGTGCCAGCAGGCGAAGGAACACTGAAGCTTTCTTT. It translates to CASRRRNTEAFF. Full variable domain (missing parts from reference TRBV5-6 and TRBJ1-1): DAGVTQSPTHLIKTRGQQVTLRCSPKSGHDTVSWYQQALGQGPQFIFQYYEEEERQRGNFPDRFSGHQFPNYSSELNVNALLLGDSALYLCASRRRNTEAFFGQGTRLTVV.

The rearrangement joins TRBV19 to TRBJ2-3; 8 nucleotides match TRBD1. Germline trimming cut 5 bases from V and 3 bases from J; bases unmatched to any gene: 4. CDR1 is LNHDA, CDR2 SQIVND, per germline (reference sequence). The CDR3 length is 14 residues. The CDR3 reads CASSLGQDTDTQYF. CDR3 DNA: TGTGCCAGTAGTTTGGGACAGGATACAGATACGCAGTATTTT.

This chain links TRBV30 with TRBJ1-1, with D uncertain. The CDR3 runs 10 residues. CDR1 and CDR2 (germline): GTSNPN, SVGIG (reference sequence). V lost 4 bases and J 3 bases, leaving 3 bases between the germline ends. The CDR3 coding sequence is TGTGCCTGGATGGACACTGAAGCTTTCTTT. Translating it yields CAWMDTEAFF. Variable domain in full (rest from reference TRBV30 and TRBJ1-1): SQTIHQWPATLVQPVGSPLSLECTVEGTSNPNLYWYRQAAGRGLQLLFYSVGIGQISSEVPQNLSASRPQDRQFILSSKKLLLSDSGFYLCAWMDTEAFFGQGTRLTVV.

This chain joins TRBV21-1 and TRBJ1-2. TRBV21-1 is a pseudogene segment. This CDR3 region has 15 residues. The CDR3 nucleotides read TGTGCCAGCAGCAATCTGGACAGAGGGGGGTATGGCTACACCTTC. This codes for CASSNLDRGGYGYTF.

As regards this clone: Sequence at one end of the junction differs from germline and may be a read error. The chain recombines TRBV6-1 with TRBJ1-4; 7 bases fit TRBD1. The germline CDR1 and CDR2 sequences are MNHNS and SASEGT. The CDR3 totals 16 residues. CDR3 in DNA: TGTGCCAGCAGAGAAGGGGGCAGGGCCTCTAATGAAAAACTGTTTTTT. This codes for CASREGGRASNEKLFF.

The CDR3 bases are TGTGCCAGCAGCGTAGGGGGTGGAGGGAACTATGGCTACACCTTC. Its translation is CASSVGGGGNYGYTF. This chain connects TRBV9 to TRBJ1-2; D gene uncertain. The germline V and J ends were trimmed by 0 bases and 2 bases, with 11 bases remaining between them. From germline, CDR1 is SGDLS and CDR2 YYNGEE. The CDR3 runs 15 residues.

This chain connects TRBV7-2 to TRBJ1-2, with D tentatively TRBD1 (5 bases). In germline, CDR1 is SGHTA, CDR2 FQGNSA. The CDR3 loop spans 14 amino acids. V lost 5 bases, J lost 8 bases, and 18 bases lay in between. The CDR3 is CASSPRYGGTGYTF. DNA for the CDR3: TGTGCCAGCAGCCCTCGATACGGGGGGACCGGCTACACCTTC.

The chain has TRBV5-6 and TRBJ1-5; maybe TRBD1 (5 bases). CDR3 length equals 15 residues. The V end lost 4 bases, the J end lost 7 bases, and 18 bases lay between the germline ends. Germline V lookup: CDR1 SGHDT, CDR2 YYEEEE. The chain's CDR3 is CASSPGGGAGQPQHF. As DNA, the CDR3 is TGTGCCAGCAGCCCCGGAGGCGGGGCTGGACAGCCCCAGCATTTT.

The chain has TRBV30 and TRBJ1-6; D uncertain. Germline CDR1 reads GTSNPN; CDR2 reads SVGIG (reference sequence). This CDR3 is built from 12 residues. This chain's CDR3 is CAEGRLNSPLHF. CDR3 DNA sequence: TGTGCAGAGGGCAGGCTAAATTCACCCCTCCACTTT.

The genes are TRBV5-1 and TRBJ1-3, with D possibly matching TRBD1 (6 bases). Germline V gives CDR1 SGHRS, CDR2 YFSETQ. V lost 4 bases to trimming and J lost 0 bases, with 11 bases between them. This CDR3 comprises 15 residues. CDR3 loop: CASSVDRSSGNTIYF. In DNA, the CDR3 is TGCGCCAGCAGCGTAGACAGGTCCTCTGGAAACACCATATATTTT.

The V gene is TRBV7-2, the J gene TRBJ1-2; D not resolved. V was shortened by 1 base and J by 4 bases, with 10 bases between the two germline ends. Germline CDR1 is SGHTA and CDR2 is FQGNSA. The CDR3 contains 14 residues. CDR3 nucleotide sequence: TGTGCCAGCAGCTTAGGAGATTATGGCTATGGCTACACCTTC. Protein product: CASSLGDYGYGYTF. Full variable domain (rest looked up from reference TRBV7-2 and TRBJ1-2): GAGVSQSPSNKVTEKGKDVELRCDPISGHTALYWYRQSLGQGLEFLIYFQGNSAPDKSGLPSDRFSAERTGGSVSTLTIQRTQQEDSAVYLCASSLGDYGYGYTFGSGTRLTVV.

The chain combines TRBV4-3 with TRBJ2-3; D gene unclear. Germline V gene data show CDR1 as LGHNA and CDR2 as YSLEER. The V end lost 4 bases, the J end lost 1 base, and 12 bases lay between the germline ends. There are 15 residues in the CDR3. The CDR3 protein is CASSPRYVRTDTQYF. The CDR3 DNA reads as TGCGCCAGCAGCCCTCGGTATGTCCGCACAGATACGCAGTATTTT.

This clone was seen once. An end of the junction does not agree with germline; a read error may underlie this. V gene TRBV4-2 combines with J gene TRBJ2-1, with D maybe TRBD2 (5 bases). The germline gives CDR1 LGHNA, CDR2 YNFKEQ. CDR3 length equals 13 residues. CDR3 sequence reads: CASSQPDYYEQFF. As DNA, the CDR3 is TGTGCCAGCAGCCAACCCGACTACTATGAGCAGTTCTTC.

J is TRBJ1-4 and V is TRBV27; tentative D call: TRBD1 (6 bases). CDR1 MNHEY and CDR2 SMNVEV come from the germline V gene (reference sequence). V was cut by 3 bases and J by 3 bases, with 11 bases left in between. The CDR3 runs to 15 residues. This chain's CDR3 is CASSFLGASNEKLFF. The CDR3 DNA reads as TGTGCCAGCAGTTTCTTGGGGGCGTCTAATGAAAAACTGTTTTTT.

The chain carries TRBV5-6 and TRBJ2-5; unclear D gene. Germline CDR1 is SGHDT and CDR2 is YYEEEE. V was trimmed by 4 bases and J by 2 bases, leaving 27 bases between them. CDR3 length: 19 amino acids. The CDR3 reads CASSQWPLVEKWKQETQYF. CDR3 nucleotide sequence: TGTGCCAGCAGCCAATGGCCATTGGTCGAAAAATGGAAACAAGAGACCCAGTACTTC.

The rearrangement uses TRBV11-1 and TRBJ2-4, with TRBD1 identical over 7 bases. The V gene's germline CDR1 is SGHAT and CDR2 FQDESV (reference sequence). The J segment lost 0 bases and the V segment lost 5 bases, leaving 7 bases of the junction unmatched. The CDR3 has 16 residues. For the CDR3, the DNA is TGTGCCAGCAGCCCCGACAGGGTATCAGCCAAAAACATTCAGTACTTC. It is translated as CASSPDRVSAKNIQYF.

The rearrangement joins TRBV7-8 to TRBJ1-6; 7 nucleotides agree with TRBD1. The CDR3 runs 14 residues. The V and J ends lost 7 bases and 9 bases, in that order; junction bases with no gene match: 9. Germline CDR1 reads SGHVS; CDR2 reads FQNEAQ. CDR3 nucleotide sequence: TGTGCCAGCACCCTGACAGGGAGTACTTCACCCCTCCACTTT. This sequence encodes CASTLTGSTSPLHF.

The count of this clone is one. The rearrangement links TRBV10-3 to TRBJ2-1; 9 positions match TRBD2. The germline V gene encodes CDR1 ENHRY and CDR2 SYGVKD. J was trimmed by 8 bases and V by 2 bases; bases with no gene match: 7. The CDR3 is 15 residues long. CDR3 nucleotides: TGTGCCATCAGTGAGCCCTCGGGACTAGCCTATGAGCAGTTCTTC. This translates into CAISEPSGLAYEQFF.

The chain is built from TRBV4-1 and TRBJ2-1, with 7 bases matching TRBD2. The ends lost 1 base at V and 3 bases at J; junction bases unmatched: 3. Germline V gene data show CDR1 as MGHRA and CDR2 as YSYEKL. This CDR3 is built from 15 residues. CDR3: CASSQGRGNYNEQFF. The CDR3 nucleotides read TGCGCCAGCAGCCAAGGGCGGGGGAACTACAATGAGCAGTTCTTC.

The chain carries TRBV5-8 and TRBJ1-2; 8 nucleotides line up with TRBD1. Germline assignment: CDR1 SGHTS and CDR2 YDEGEE. Trimming cost V 0 bases and J 6 bases; bases outside gene matches: 4. The CDR3 runs 14 residues. In DNA form, the CDR3 reads TGTGCCAGCAGCTTGGACAGGGGGTTAGATGGCTACACCTTC. It specifies CASSLDRGLDGYTF.

This clone was observed a few times. The gene calls are TRBV30 and TRBJ2-7, with TRBD2 identical over 8 bases. J lost 3 bases, V lost 5 bases, and 0 bases had no gene match. The CDR3 length is 11 residues. Germline-derived CDR1 and CDR2 are GTSNPN and SVGIG (reference sequence). The CDR3 sequence: CAWLAGYEQYF. CDR3 in DNA: TGTGCCTGGCTAGCGGGCTACGAGCAGTACTTC.